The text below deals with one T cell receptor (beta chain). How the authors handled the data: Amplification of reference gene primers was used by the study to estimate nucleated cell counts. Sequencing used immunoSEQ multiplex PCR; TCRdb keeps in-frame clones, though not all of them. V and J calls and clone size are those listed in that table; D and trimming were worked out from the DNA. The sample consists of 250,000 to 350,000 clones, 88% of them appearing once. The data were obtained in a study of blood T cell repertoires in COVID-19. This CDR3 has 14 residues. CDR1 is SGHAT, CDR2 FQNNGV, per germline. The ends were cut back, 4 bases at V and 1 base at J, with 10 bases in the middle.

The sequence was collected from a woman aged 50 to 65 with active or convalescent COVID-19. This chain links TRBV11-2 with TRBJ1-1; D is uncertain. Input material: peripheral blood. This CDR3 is CASSSREKNTEAFF. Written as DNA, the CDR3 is TGTGCCAGCAGCTCGAGAGAAAAGAACACTGAAGCTTTCTTT.